This TCR beta chain was profiled in a study of blood T cell repertoires in COVID-19. About the research overall: In each case, the material was cDNA or gDNA derived from T cells, B-cell-depleted T cells, or PBMCs.

Authors' analysis steps: From reference gene primer amplification, estimates of nucleated cell counts were derived. Some clones are missing from TCRdb's copy, which holds only in-frame ones; the method was immunoSEQ multiplex PCR. V, J and clone size are those of that table, while D and trimming were read from the DNA. The sample holds about 330,000 clones; around 90% are singletons and the top ten take roughly a tenth. This CDR3 is built from 16 residues. Per the germline V gene, CDR1 is SGHVS and CDR2 is FNYEAQ. V trimming: 1 base; J trimming: 8 bases; junction bases outside the gene matches: 4. Specimen: peripheral blood. The clonotype comes from a man aged 30 to 39 with COVID-19, enrolled during active disease. The chain links TRBV7-6 to TRBJ2-1, with 14 bases that match TRBD2. The chain's CDR3 is CASSLGTSGRRDEQFF. Here the CDR3 DNA reads TGTGCCAGCAGCTTAGGGACTAGCGGGAGGCGAGATGAGCAGTTCTTC.